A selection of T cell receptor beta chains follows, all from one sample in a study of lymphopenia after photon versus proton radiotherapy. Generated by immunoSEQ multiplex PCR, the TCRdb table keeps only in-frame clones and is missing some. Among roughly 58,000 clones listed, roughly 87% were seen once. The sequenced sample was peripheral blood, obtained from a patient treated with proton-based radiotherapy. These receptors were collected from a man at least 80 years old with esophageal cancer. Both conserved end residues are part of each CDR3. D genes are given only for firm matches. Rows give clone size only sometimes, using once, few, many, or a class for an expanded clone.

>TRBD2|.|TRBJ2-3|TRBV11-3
TGTGCCAGCAGCTTAGGGGGACTAGCGGGAGGGCCGTTCTCCACAGATACGCAGTATTTT
CASSLGGLAGGPFSTDTQYF
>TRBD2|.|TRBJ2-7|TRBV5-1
TGCGCCAGCAGCTTTAGCGGGATGCGGGAGTTATCCTACGAGCAGTACTTC
CASSFSGMRELSYEQYF
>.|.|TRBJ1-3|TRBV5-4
TGTGCCAGCAGCTTGCCCCACGGGGCAGCTGCTGGAAACACCATATATTTT
CASSLPHGAAAGNTIYF
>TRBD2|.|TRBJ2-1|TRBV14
TGTGCCAGCAGCCCCATCACGGGAGGGCCTAACAACAATGAGCAGTTCTTC
CASSPITGGPNNNEQFF
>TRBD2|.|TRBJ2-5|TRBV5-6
TGTGCCAGCAGCTTGGGACTAGCGGGAGGGTCCCAAGAGACCCAGTACTTC
CASSLGLAGGSQETQYF
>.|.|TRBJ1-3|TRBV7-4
TGTGCCAGCAGCTTAAACATCGGCTCTGGAAACACCATATATTTT
CASSLNIGSGNTIYF
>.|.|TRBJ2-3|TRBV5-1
TGCGCCAGCAGCCTTATGCCCCCAAGCACAGATACGCAGTATTTT
CASSLMPPSTDTQYF
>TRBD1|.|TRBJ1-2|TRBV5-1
TGCGCCAGCAGCTTGAGGGGGCAAAGGGGCTACACCTTC
CASSLRGQRGYTF
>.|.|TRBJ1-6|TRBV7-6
TGTGCCAGCAGCTTATCACCTAATTCACCCCTCCACTTT
CASSLSPNSPLHF
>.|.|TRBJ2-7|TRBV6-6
TGTGCCAGCAGTTACCGGGGGCATGTGTACGAGCAGTACTTC
CASSYRGHVYEQYF
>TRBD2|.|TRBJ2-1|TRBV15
TGTGCCACCAGCAAAGGACTAGCGGGCCGCGGCATTTACAATGAGCAGTTCTTC
CATSKGLAGRGIYNEQFF
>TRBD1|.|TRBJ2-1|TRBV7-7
TGTGCTAGCAGCTTAAGTGAGGGGGCGGGTGAGCAGTTCTTC
CASSLSEGAGEQFF
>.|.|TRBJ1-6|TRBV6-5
TGTGCCAGCAGCCGTGGGGGGGCCTATAATTCACCCCTCCACTTT
CASSRGGAYNSPLHF
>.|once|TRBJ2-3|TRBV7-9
TGTGCCAGCAGCCCTAAAGGCCCTCGGAGCACAGATACGCAGTATTTT
CASSPKGPRSTDTQYF
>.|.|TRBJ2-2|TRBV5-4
TGTGCCAGCAGCACGCTGAGGGGAACCGGGGAGCTGTTTTTT
CASSTLRGTGELFF
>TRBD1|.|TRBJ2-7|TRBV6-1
TGTGCCAGCAGTGAAGGAACAGGGGGCCTATACGAGCAGTACTTC
CASSEGTGGLYEQYF
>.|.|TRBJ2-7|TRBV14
TGTGCCAGCAGCCCGTGGACAGCCGGGAGGCAGTACTTC
CASSPWTAGRQYF
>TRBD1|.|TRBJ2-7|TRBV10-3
TGTGCCATCAGTGATTCGGGACAGGGGCCGGGGGAGCAGTACTTC
CAISDSGQGPGEQYF
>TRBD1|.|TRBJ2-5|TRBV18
TGTGCCAGCTCACCACCGCCAGGGGGAGAGACCCAGTACTTC
CASSPPPGGETQYF
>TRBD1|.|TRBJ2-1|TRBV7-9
TGTGCCAGCAGCTTATACAGGGGATTCGACAATGAGCAGTTCTTC
CASSLYRGFDNEQFF
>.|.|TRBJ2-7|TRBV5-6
TGTGCCAGCAGCTTGGGGCTAGGGGGGAGAGAGCAGTACTTC
CASSLGLGGREQYF
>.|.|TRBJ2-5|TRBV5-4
TGTGCCAGCAGCAGAACCAGGGGCCCCCAAGAGACCCAGTACTTC
CASSRTRGPQETQYF
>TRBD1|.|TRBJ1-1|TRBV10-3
TGTGCCATCAGTGAGGTGACAGGGATGAACACTGAAGCTTTCTTT
CAISEVTGMNTEAFF
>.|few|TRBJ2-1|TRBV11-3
TGTGCCAGCAGCTCCGGGACTGAGCAGTTCTTC
CASSSGTEQFF
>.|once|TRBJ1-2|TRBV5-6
TGTGCCAGCAGCTTGGGCGGTCCAGTCTATGGCTACACCTTC
CASSLGGPVYGYTF
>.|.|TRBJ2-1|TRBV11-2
TGTGCCAGCAGCCCCAACGACAGAGATACCTACAATGAGCAGTTCTTC
CASSPNDRDTYNEQFF
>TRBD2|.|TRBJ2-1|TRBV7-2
TGTGCCAGCAGCTTAGTACGGGCTAGCGGGAGTGTGGAGCAGTTCTTC
CASSLVRASGSVEQFF
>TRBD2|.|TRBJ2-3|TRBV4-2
TGTGCCAGCAGCCAAGATCCGGCTAGCGGGATCAGCACAGATACGCAGTATTTT
CASSQDPASGISTDTQYF
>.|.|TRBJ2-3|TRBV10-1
TGCGCCAGCAGCTCAGGACAAGACACAGATACGCAGTATTTT
CASSSGQDTDTQYF
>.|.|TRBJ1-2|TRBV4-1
TGCGCCAGCAGCCAAGATCTCGGGACTTATGGCTACACCTTC
CASSQDLGTYGYTF
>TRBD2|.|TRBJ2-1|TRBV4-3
TGCGCCAGCAGCCAAGCCGGCCGGGGGGGCCGGGGGGATGAGCAGTTCTTC
CASSQAGRGGRGDEQFF
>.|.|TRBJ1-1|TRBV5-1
TGCGCCAGCAGCAGAGACAGGAACACTGAAGCTTTCTTT
CASSRDRNTEAFF
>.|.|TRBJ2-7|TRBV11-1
TGTGCCAGCCGAGAGGGCCTTATCTACGAGCAGTACTTC
CASREGLIYEQYF
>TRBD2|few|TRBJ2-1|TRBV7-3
TGTGCCAGTACTAGCGGGGGGGCCCTGATCCATGAGCAGTTCTTC
CASTSGGALIHEQFF
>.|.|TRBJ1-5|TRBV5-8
TGTGCCAGCAGCCTGGGACTGAATAATCAGCCCCAGCATTTT
CASSLGLNNQPQHF
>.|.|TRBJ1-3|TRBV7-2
TGTGCCAGCAGCTTCTCGCTCTCTGGAAACACCATATATTTT
CASSFSLSGNTIYF
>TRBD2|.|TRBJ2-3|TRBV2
TGTGCCACTCCGGGACTAGCGCTAACAGATACGCAGTATTTT
CATPGLALTDTQYF
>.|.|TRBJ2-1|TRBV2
TGTGCCAGCAGTGACTGGGGGATCTGGAATGAGCAGTTCTTC
CASSDWGIWNEQFF
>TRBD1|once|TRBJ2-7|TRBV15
TGTGCCACCAGTAGACAGGGTGGCGAGCAGTACTTC
CATSRQGGEQYF
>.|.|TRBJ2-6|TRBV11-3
TGTGCCAGCAGCCGAGGAAACTCTGGGGCCAACGTCCTGACTTTC
CASSRGNSGANVLTF
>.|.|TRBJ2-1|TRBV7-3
TGTGCCAGCAGCCTATCCCGGGGGAATGAGCAGTTCTTC
CASSLSRGNEQFF
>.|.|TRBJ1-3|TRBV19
TGTGCCAGTAGTACGGGCCGGCCCCCTGGAAACACCATATATTTT
CASSTGRPPGNTIYF
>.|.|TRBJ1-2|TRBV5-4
TGTGCCAGCACCCCCAGCGGGGGGTACAGCGGCTACACCTTC
CASTPSGGYSGYTF
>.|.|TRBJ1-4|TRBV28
TGTGCCAGCAGTACCTGGACCGCGGAAACTAATGAAAAACTGTTTTTT
CASSTWTAETNEKLFF
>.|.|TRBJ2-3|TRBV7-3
TGTGCCAGCAGCCCCGGAGCGAGGGCCGGGGATACGCAGTATTTT
CASSPGARAGDTQYF
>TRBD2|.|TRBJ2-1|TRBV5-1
TGCGCCAGCACCCTGAGCGGGGGCGAATACAATGAGCAGTTCTTC
CASTLSGGEYNEQFF
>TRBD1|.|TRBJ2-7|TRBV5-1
TGCGCCAGCAGCTTCCGGGACAGCAACTACGAGCAGTACTTC
CASSFRDSNYEQYF
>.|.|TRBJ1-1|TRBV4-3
TGCGCCAGCAGCCAAGAGGCCTTTTTGCGGAACACTGAAGCTTTCTTT
CASSQEAFLRNTEAFF
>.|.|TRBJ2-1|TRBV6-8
TGTGCCAGCAGAGCCCCATTGCCTGGACCTTCCTACAATGAGCAGTTCTTC
CASRAPLPGPSYNEQFF
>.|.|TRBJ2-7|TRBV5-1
TGCGCCAGCAGCTTGGGATCGAGCGGAACCTACGAGCAGTACTTC
CASSLGSSGTYEQYF
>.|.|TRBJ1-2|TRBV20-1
TGCAGTGCTAGAGACAGGGCTGGCTACACCTTC
CSARDRAGYTF
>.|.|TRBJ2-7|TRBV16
TGTGCCAGCAGCCAATCCTACAGGTACGAGCAGTACTTC
CASSQSYRYEQYF
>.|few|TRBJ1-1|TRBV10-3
TGTGCCATCAGTGAGGGTGGAACTGAAGCTTTCTTT
CAISEGGTEAFF
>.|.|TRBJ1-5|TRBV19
TGTGCCAGTAGTATAAGAGGGAACAATCAGCCCCAGCATTTT
CASSIRGNNQPQHF
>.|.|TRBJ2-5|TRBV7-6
TGTGCCAGCAGCATTCAAGAGACCCAGTACTTC
CASSIQETQYF